This T cell receptor beta chain emerged from a study of Ad26.COV2.S vaccination and SARS-CoV-2 variants. The CDR3 extends over 15 amino acids. Trimming removed 10 bases from V and 5 bases from J; junction bases left unmatched: 8. The germline gives CDR1 MNHEY, CDR2 SVGAGI. Sequencing used immunoSEQ multiplex PCR; TCRdb keeps in-frame clones, though not all of them. The sample consists of 440,000 or so clones, nearly 90% of them appearing once. Treatment specified: some 19 received Ad26.COV2.S at low or high dose, single or two shots; roughly five received placebo; per-sample allocation not given. All samples were drawn on day 63, counting from the first vaccine or placebo injection. Spike of the Wuhan-strain SARS-CoV-2 was expressed by an Ad26 vector, which formed the vaccine.

The specimen comprised peripheral blood, sampled in a trial of Ad26.COV2.S vaccine versus placebo. The chain has TRBV6-5 and TRBJ2-1; 13 nucleotides line up with TRBD2. The TCR comes from a person between 18 and 60 years old who received the Ad26.COV2.S COVID-19 vaccine or a placebo. The CDR3 is CATRPGLAGNNEQFF. The DNA for the CDR3 is TGTGCCACTAGACCGGGACTAGCGGGAAACAATGAGCAGTTCTTC.